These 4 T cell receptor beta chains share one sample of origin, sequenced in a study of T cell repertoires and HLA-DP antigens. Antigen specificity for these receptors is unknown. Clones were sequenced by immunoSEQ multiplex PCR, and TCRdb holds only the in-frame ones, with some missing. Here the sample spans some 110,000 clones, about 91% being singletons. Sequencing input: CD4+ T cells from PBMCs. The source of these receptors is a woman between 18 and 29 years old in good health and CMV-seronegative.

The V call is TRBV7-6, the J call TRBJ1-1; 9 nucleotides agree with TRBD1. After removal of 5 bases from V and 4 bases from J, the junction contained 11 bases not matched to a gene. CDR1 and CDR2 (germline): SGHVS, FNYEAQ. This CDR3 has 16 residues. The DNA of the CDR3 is TGTGCCAGCAGCCTCACACAGGGGGCGATTGGCACTGAAGCTTTCTTT. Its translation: CASSLTQGAIGTEAFF.

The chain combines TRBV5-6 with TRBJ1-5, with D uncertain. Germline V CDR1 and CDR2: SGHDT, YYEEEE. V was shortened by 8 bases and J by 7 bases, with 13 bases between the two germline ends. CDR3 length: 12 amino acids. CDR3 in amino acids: CASEGRNQPQHF. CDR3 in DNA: TGTGCCAGTGAAGGGAGGAACCAGCCCCAGCATTTT.

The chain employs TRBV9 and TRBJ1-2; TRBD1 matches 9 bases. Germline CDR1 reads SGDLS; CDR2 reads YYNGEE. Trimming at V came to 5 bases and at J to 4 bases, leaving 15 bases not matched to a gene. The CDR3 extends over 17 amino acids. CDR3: CASSRRGGQGGGYGYTF. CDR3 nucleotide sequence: TGTGCCAGCAGTCGTAGAGGGGGACAGGGAGGAGGCTATGGCTACACCTTC.

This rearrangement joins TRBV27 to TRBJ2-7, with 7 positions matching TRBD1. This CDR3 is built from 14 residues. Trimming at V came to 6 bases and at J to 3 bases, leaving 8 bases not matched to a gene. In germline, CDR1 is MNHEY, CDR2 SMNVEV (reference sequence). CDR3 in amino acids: CASSRQGGNYEQYF. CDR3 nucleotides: TGTGCCAGCAGCCGACAGGGTGGAAACTACGAGCAGTACTTC.